This paragraph covers one TCR beta chain sequence. These data are taken from a study of OX40 agonist ivuxolimab in advanced cancers. In the study overall: Participants averaged approximately 65 years of age (range about 23 to 90) and were 75% to 90% male.

The CDR3 has 17 amino acids. CDR1 and CDR2 from the germline V gene are KGHSH and LQKENI. V dropped 3 bases and J dropped 3; count of bases not matched to a gene: 10. The data were produced by immunoSEQ multiplex PCR, yet TCRdb's version contains in-frame clones alone and is incomplete. The profile shows tens of thousands of clones, 75% to 85% of them singletons. The V and J genes are TRBV18 and TRBJ2-7, with 11 bases lining up with TRBD2. The sequences come from CD4+ or CD8+ T cells sorted from blood, collected in a trial of the OX40 agonist ivuxolimab. The receptor's source is an adult with an advanced solid tumor such as melanoma, head and neck, liver or kidney cancer. This CDR3 is CASSPGLAGGPYYEQYF. The CDR3 coding sequence is TGTGCCAGCTCACCCGGATTAGCGGGAGGGCCTTACTACGAGCAGTACTTC.